The 18 T cell receptor beta chains in this list originate from one sample, sequenced in a study of blood T cells in healthy people across ages. For the second PCR, which ran for about 6 to 12 cycles, a sample-barcoded 5' primer and a J-beta primer mix were used. TCRdb passed the 5' RACE reads through MiXCR, listing each CDR3 protein once. The sample has 1.8 million or so distinct CDR3 sequences, about 39% seen once. The source material was blood. The receptors were gathered from a human donor in good health.

This clonotype was detected a few times. It may be a read error: a sequence one base away is much more abundant. V is TRBV6-5 and J is TRBJ2-3; possible D gene TRBD1, 5 bases. CDR1 is MNHEY and CDR2 is SVGAGI in the germline V gene. CDR3 length: 15 residues. The DNA of the CDR3 is TGTGCCAGCAGAATATTCTATCAATCCACAGGTACGCAGTATTTT. Its protein product is CASRIFYQSTGTQYF.

This clonotype was counted between two and nine times. This chain uses TRBV20-1 with TRBJ2-5, with D possibly matching TRBD2 (8 bases). The ends were cut back, 7 bases at V and 2 bases at J, with 26 bases in the middle. This CDR3 is 17 amino acids long. Germline loops: CDR1 DFQATT, CDR2 SNEGSKA (reference sequence). DNA for the CDR3: TGCAGTGTTCGGGGGGGACAGAACGATCCAGGTCAAGAGACCCAGTACTTC. As protein: CSVRGGQNDPGQETQYF.

The gene calls are TRBV20-1 and TRBJ2-1; 8 nucleotides line up with TRBD2. Per germline, CDR1 DFQATT and CDR2 SNEGSKA (reference sequence). The CDR3 sequence is 16 residues long. Losses at the gene ends were 0 bases for V and 2 bases for J; bases not matched to a gene: 6. The CDR3 bases are TGCAGTGCTAGAGAAGTACTAGCGGCGACCTACAATGAGCAGTTCTTC. It codes for CSAREVLAATYNEQFF.

The chain is built from TRBV11-2 and TRBJ2-5, with 7 bases lining up with TRBD1. V lost 2 bases to trimming and J lost 0 bases; unmatched junction nucleotides: 9. This CDR3 contains 17 residues. The germline V gene has CDR1 SGHAT and CDR2 FQNNGV. The CDR3 loop reads CASSLKRTGGYQETQYF. In DNA, the CDR3 is TGTGCCAGCAGCTTAAAGAGGACAGGAGGATACCAAGAGACCCAGTACTTC.

This chain uses TRBV15 with TRBJ1-6, with a possible D match to TRBD1 (5 bases). The CDR3 is 16 amino acids. The germline V gene has CDR1 LNHNV and CDR2 YYDKDF (reference sequence). The V and J ends lost 0 bases and 6 bases respectively, with 12 bases between them. The CDR3 is CATSRDPGHSNSPLHF. CDR3 sequence (DNA): TGTGCCACCAGCAGAGATCCAGGACACAGTAATTCACCCCTCCACTTT.

Only a few counts were recorded for this clonotype. The J gene is TRBJ1-2, the V gene TRBV3-1; 8 bases map to TRBD1. Per the germline V gene, CDR1 is LGHDT and CDR2 is YNNKEL (reference sequence). Germline trimming cut 2 bases from V and 4 bases from J; bases unmatched to any gene: 6. The CDR3 contains 15 residues. The CDR3 sequence is CASSQSGTGGYGYTF. The CDR3 DNA reads TGTGCCAGCAGCCAATCCGGGACAGGAGGCTATGGCTACACCTTC.

The chain has TRBV15 and TRBJ2-1; tentatively, D is TRBD2 (5 bases). The CDR3 loop spans 20 amino acids. The V end lost 0 bases, the J end lost 3 bases, and 24 bases lay between the germline ends. The germline CDR1 and CDR2 sequences are LNHNV and YYDKDF (reference sequence). In DNA form, the CDR3 reads TGTGCCACCAGCAGAGAGGGAGAGGAAAGGGAGTCCTACTACTACAATGAGCAGTTCTTC. The encoded protein is CATSREGEERESYYYNEQFF.

Only a few counts were recorded for this clonotype. The chain combines TRBV29-1 with TRBJ1-1; possible D gene TRBD1, 5 bases. The V gene's germline CDR1 is SQVTM and CDR2 ANQGSEA. The CDR3 runs to 13 residues. V lost 5 bases to trimming and J lost 3 bases, with 13 bases between them. The CDR3 nucleotides are TGCAGCGTTAGGGGACCTTTCGACACTGAAGCTTTCTTT. Its protein product is CSVRGPFDTEAFF.

The J gene is TRBJ1-2, the V gene TRBV20-1; D gene uncertain. In germline, CDR1 is DFQATT, CDR2 SNEGSKA (reference sequence). This CDR3 spans 15 amino acids. V gave up 0 bases and J gave up 0 bases, with 11 bases separating them. The CDR3 nucleotides read TGCAGTGCTAGAGATATACAGCGGGCTAACTATGGCTACACCTTC. Translated, it gives CSARDIQRANYGYTF.

The rearrangement joins TRBV4-1 to TRBJ1-2, with D tentatively TRBD1 (6 bases). Germline V gene data show CDR1 as MGHRA and CDR2 as YSYEKL. The CDR3 totals 18 residues. Trimming stripped 4 bases from V and 4 bases from J, with 25 bases between. In DNA form, the CDR3 reads TGCGCCAGCAGCCTCCACGAAAGGGGAGGGGGTTTTGGCTATGGCTACACCTTC. As protein: CASSLHERGGGFGYGYTF.

The V gene is TRBV6-2 or TRBV6-3, the J gene TRBJ2-1; possibly TRBD1 for D (5 bases). Germline-derived CDR1 and CDR2 are MNHEY and SVGEGT. With 2 bases removed from V and 11 bases from J, the gap between germline ends came to 13 bases. The CDR3 is made up of 13 amino acids. CDR3 sequence reads: CASSYGAPDKQFF. The CDR3 DNA reads as TGTGCCAGCAGTTACGGGGCACCTGATAAGCAGTTCTTC.

This clonotype came up a few times. J is TRBJ1-4 and V is TRBV5-6; no definite D call. Trimming shortened V by 0 bases and J by 7 bases, and 13 bases separated the two germline ends. Germline V gives CDR1 SGHDT, CDR2 YYEEEE. CDR3 size: 15 residues. For the CDR3, the DNA is TGTGCCAGCAGCTTGGGTCCGTGGGCTGGTGAAAAACTGTTTTTT. It encodes CASSLGPWAGEKLFF.

The chain employs TRBV3-1 and TRBJ1-2; a possible D gene is TRBD1 (6 bases). V was clipped by 0 bases and J by 3 bases, with 17 bases between them. The CDR3 totals 17 residues. Per the germline V gene, CDR1 is LGHDT and CDR2 is YNNKEL (reference sequence). Written as DNA, the CDR3 is TGTGCCAGCAGCCAAGAAGCTGCTCATAGGGGGGACTATGGCTACACCTTC. Its translation: CASSQEAAHRGDYGYTF.

V and J are TRBV2 and TRBJ2-5; 7 bases agree with TRBD2. The CDR3 has 14 residues. V was clipped by 8 bases and J by 2 bases; unmatched bases: 8. The V gene's germline CDR1 is SNHLY and CDR2 FYNNEI. DNA for the CDR3: TGTGCCAGCCGGCCTAGGACTAGACAAGAGACCCAGTACTTC. As protein: CASRPRTRQETQYF.

The chain uses TRBV4-2 and TRBJ2-4; maybe TRBD2 (7 bases). CDR3 length: 16 amino acids. Deletions cut 4 bases from V and 0 bases from J, with 13 bases between. Germline V gene data show CDR1 as LGHNA and CDR2 as YNFKEQ. The DNA for the CDR3 is TGTGCCAGCAGCCCTACCGCGGGGGCAGCCAAAAACATTCAGTACTTC. Protein sequence: CASSPTAGAAKNIQYF.

The chain employs TRBV20-1 and TRBJ1-2; no reliable D call. Per the germline V gene, CDR1 is DFQATT and CDR2 is SNEGSKA (reference sequence). The CDR3 contains 13 residues. Trimming shortened V by 0 bases and J by 4 bases, and 9 bases separated the two germline ends. The CDR3 nucleotides are TGCAGTGCTAGAGATACGGGAGTCTATGGCTACACCTTC. It yields the protein CSARDTGVYGYTF.

The chain uses TRBV7-2 and TRBJ2-1, with D perhaps TRBD2 (7 bases). CDR3 length: 16 residues. Trimming took 3 bases from V and 7 from J, leaving 19 bases between them. Germline V gene data show CDR1 as SGHTA and CDR2 as FQGNSA. The CDR3 protein is CASSLFGGGGENEQFF. CDR3 DNA sequence: TGTGCCAGCAGCTTGTTCGGGGGAGGGGGGGAAAATGAGCAGTTCTTC.

The chain combines TRBV6-2 or TRBV6-3 with TRBJ2-1; D is undetermined. Deletions cut 5 bases from V and 4 bases from J, with 9 bases between. The CDR3 has 13 residues. Germline assignment: CDR1 MNHEY and CDR2 SVGEGT. The CDR3 nucleotides read TGTGCCAGCAGTCTAACAGAATACAATGAGCAGTTCTTC. Its translation: CASSLTEYNEQFF.